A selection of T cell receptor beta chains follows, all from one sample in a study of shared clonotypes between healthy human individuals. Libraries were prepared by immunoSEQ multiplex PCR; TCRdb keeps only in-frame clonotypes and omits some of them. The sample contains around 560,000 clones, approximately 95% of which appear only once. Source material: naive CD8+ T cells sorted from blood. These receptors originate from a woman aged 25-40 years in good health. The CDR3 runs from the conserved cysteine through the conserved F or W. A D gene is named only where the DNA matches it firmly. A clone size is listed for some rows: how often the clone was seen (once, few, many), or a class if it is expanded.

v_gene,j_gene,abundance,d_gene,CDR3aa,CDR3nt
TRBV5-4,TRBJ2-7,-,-,CASSPRPKYEQYF,TGTGCCAGCAGCCCGCGGCCAAAATACGAGCAGTACTTC
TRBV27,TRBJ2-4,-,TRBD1,CASSFGTGTAKNIQYF,TGTGCCAGCAGTTTTGGGACAGGGACGGCCAAAAACATTCAGTACTTC
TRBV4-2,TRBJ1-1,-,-,CASSQEVRGGTEAFF,TGTGCCAGCAGCCAAGAGGTCAGGGGCGGCACTGAAGCTTTCTTT
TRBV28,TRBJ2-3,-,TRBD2,CASSSPYRDYLTDTQYF,TGTGCCAGCAGTTCCCCGTACCGGGACTACCTCACAGATACGCAGTATTTT
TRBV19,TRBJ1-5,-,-,CASSIDLVQPQHF,TGTGCCAGTAGTATAGATCTGGTTCAGCCCCAGCATTTT
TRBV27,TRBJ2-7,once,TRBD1,CASRYGTAYYEQYF,TGTGCCAGCAGATACGGGACAGCCTACTACGAGCAGTACTTC
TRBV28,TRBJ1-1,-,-,CASSLGPLNTEAFF,TGTGCCAGCAGTTTAGGTCCGTTGAACACTGAAGCTTTCTTT
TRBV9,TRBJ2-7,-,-,CASSVEAAAYEQYF,TGTGCCAGCAGCGTAGAAGCCGCCGCCTACGAGCAGTACTTC
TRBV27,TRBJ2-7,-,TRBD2,CASSLRREGPHEQYF,TGTGCCAGCAGTTTAAGGCGGGAGGGCCCCCACGAGCAGTACTTC
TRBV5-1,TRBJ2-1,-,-,CASSLSRGNEQFF,TGCGCCAGCAGCTTGTCGCGGGGCAATGAGCAGTTCTTC
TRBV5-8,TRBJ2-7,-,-,CASSLRARIHEQYF,TGTGCCAGCAGCTTGCGGGCTAGGATCCACGAGCAGTACTTC
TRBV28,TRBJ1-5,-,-,CASSSNVDRRFQPQHF,TGTGCCAGCAGTTCCAACGTCGACAGGAGATTTCAGCCCCAGCATTTT
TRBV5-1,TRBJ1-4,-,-,CASSLGTAATNEKLFF,TGCGCCAGCAGCTTGGGGACAGCTGCAACTAATGAAAAACTGTTTTTT
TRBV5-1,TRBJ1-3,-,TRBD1,CASSPNRGAGNTIYF,TGCGCCAGCAGCCCGAACAGGGGTGCTGGAAACACCATATATTTT
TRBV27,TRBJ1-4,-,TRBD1,CASSLDRGGEKLFF,TGTGCCAGCAGTTTAGACAGGGGAGGTGAAAAACTGTTTTTT
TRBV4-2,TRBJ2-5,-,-,CASSPGVPVSTQYF,TGTGCCAGCAGCCCAGGGGTACCAGTGAGTACCCAGTACTTC
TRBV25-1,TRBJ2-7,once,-,CASSEFTERLDEQYF,TGTGCCAGCAGTGAATTCACAGAACGGTTGGACGAGCAGTACTTC
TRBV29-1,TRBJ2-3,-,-,CSVEDPRQGIYTDTQYF,TGCAGCGTTGAAGACCCTAGGCAGGGGATTTACACAGATACGCAGTATTTT
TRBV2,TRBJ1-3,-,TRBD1,CASSDSRTGGPVDGDTIYF,TGTGCCAGCAGTGACTCGCGGACAGGGGGACCTGTGGATGGTGACACCATATATTTT
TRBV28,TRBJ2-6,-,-,CASSLREGANVLTF,TGTGCCAGCAGTTTAAGGGAGGGGGCCAACGTCCTGACTTTC
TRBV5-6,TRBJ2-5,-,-,CASSPAGSETQYF,TGTGCCAGCAGCCCCGCAGGGAGCGAGACCCAGTACTTC
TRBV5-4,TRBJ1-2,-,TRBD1,CASSSTGNPNYGYTF,TGTGCCAGCAGCTCGACAGGGAACCCTAACTATGGCTACACCTTC
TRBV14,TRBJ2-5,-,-,CASSPPHLGSSQTQYF,TGTGCCAGCAGCCCACCTCATCTTGGAAGCAGCCAGACCCAGTACTTC
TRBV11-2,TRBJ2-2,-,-,CASSLIEGTGELFF,TGTGCCAGCAGCTTAATAGAGGGAACCGGGGAGCTGTTTTTT
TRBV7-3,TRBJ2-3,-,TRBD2,CASSPGTSGTDTQYF,TGTGCCAGCAGCCCCGGGACTAGCGGGACAGATACGCAGTATTTT
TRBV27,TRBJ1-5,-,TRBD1,CASRTGGGNQPQHF,TGTGCCAGCAGGACAGGGGGAGGCAATCAGCCCCAGCATTTT
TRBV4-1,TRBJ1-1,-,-,CASSQPWRGRRAFF,TGCGCCAGCAGCCAACCATGGCGGGGGCGGCGGGCTTTCTTT
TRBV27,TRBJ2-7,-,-,CASSLLGGRSPYEQYF,TGTGCCAGCAGTTTATTGGGGGGGCGTAGTCCCTACGAGCAGTACTTC
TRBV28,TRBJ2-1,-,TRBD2,CASSGLAGSINEQFF,TGTGCCAGCAGTGGACTAGCGGGAAGTATAAATGAGCAGTTCTTC
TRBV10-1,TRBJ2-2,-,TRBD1,CASPGTGEIGELFF,TGCGCCAGCCCCGGGACAGGGGAAATCGGGGAGCTGTTTTTT
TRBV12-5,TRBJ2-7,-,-,CASGFSSYEQYF,TGTGCTAGTGGTTTCAGCTCCTACGAGCAGTACTTC
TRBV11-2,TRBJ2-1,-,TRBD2,CASSSGTSGINEQFF,TGTGCCAGCAGCTCTGGGACTAGCGGGATTAATGAGCAGTTCTTC
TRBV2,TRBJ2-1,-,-,CASSESRRGIYNEQFF,TGTGCCAGCAGTGAATCCCGCCGGGGGATCTACAATGAGCAGTTCTTC
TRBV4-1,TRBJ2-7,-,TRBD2,CASSPTSGPYEQYF,TGCGCCAGCAGCCCGACTAGCGGCCCCTACGAGCAGTACTTC
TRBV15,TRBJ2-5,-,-,CATSGVDRYQETQYF,TGTGCCACCAGCGGAGTAGACAGGTACCAAGAGACCCAGTACTTC
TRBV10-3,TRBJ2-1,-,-,CAIRGPRADEQFF,TGTGCCATCAGGGGCCCGAGGGCTGATGAGCAGTTCTTC
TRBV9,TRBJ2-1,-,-,CASSPGDNEQFF,TGTGCCAGCAGCCCAGGGGACAATGAGCAGTTCTTC
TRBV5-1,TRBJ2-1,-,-,CASSLGDVGYNEQFF,TGCGCCAGCAGCTTGGGGGATGTTGGGTACAATGAGCAGTTCTTC
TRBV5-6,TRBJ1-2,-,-,CASSLDPYGYTF,TGTGCCAGCAGCTTGGATCCCTATGGCTACACCTTC
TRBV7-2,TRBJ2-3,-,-,CASSSFLFAADTQYF,TGTGCCAGCAGCTCGTTTCTTTTTGCGGCAGATACGCAGTATTTT
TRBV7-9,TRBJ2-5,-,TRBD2,CASSPSSGGRLGETQYF,TGTGCCAGCAGCCCTTCGTCGGGGGGTCGATTGGGAGAGACCCAGTACTTC
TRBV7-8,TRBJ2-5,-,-,CASSTFDQLIETQYF,TGTGCCAGCAGCACATTTGATCAACTCATCGAGACCCAGTACTTC
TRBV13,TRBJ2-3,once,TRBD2,CASSPWTSGSTDTQYF,TGTGCCAGCAGCCCCTGGACTAGCGGGAGCACAGATACGCAGTATTTT
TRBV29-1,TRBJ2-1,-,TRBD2,CSVSGTSGSYNEQFF,TGCAGCGTTTCCGGGACTAGCGGTTCTTACAATGAGCAGTTCTTC
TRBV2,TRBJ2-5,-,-,CASREPPRTGNQETQYF,TGTGCCAGCAGGGAACCCCCGAGGACTGGGAATCAAGAGACCCAGTACTTC
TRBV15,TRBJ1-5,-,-,CATSRDHEPQHF,TGTGCCACCAGCAGAGATCACGAGCCCCAGCATTTT
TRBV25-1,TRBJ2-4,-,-,CASRSEGNDIQYF,TGTGCCAGCAGGAGCGAGGGTAATGACATTCAGTACTTC
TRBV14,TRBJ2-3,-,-,CASSPLTTGTDTQYF,TGTGCCAGCAGCCCCCTGACCACCGGCACAGATACGCAGTATTTT
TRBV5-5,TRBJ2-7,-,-,CASSLAVTYEQYF,TGTGCCAGCAGCTTGGCAGTTACCTACGAGCAGTACTTC
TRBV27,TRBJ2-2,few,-,CASAPRNTGELFF,TGTGCCAGCGCTCCTAGAAACACCGGGGAGCTGTTTTTT
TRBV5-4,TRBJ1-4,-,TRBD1,CASSFMGQATEKLFF,TGTGCCAGCAGCTTCATGGGACAGGCTACAGAAAAACTGTTTTTT
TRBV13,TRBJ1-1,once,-,CASSFEGGSNTEAFF,TGTGCCAGCAGCTTCGAAGGGGGATCCAACACTGAAGCTTTCTTT
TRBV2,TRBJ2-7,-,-,CASREASIYEQYF,TGTGCCAGCAGAGAGGCTAGTATTTACGAGCAGTACTTC
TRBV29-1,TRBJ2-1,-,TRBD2,CSVGTSNYNEQFF,TGCAGCGTTGGGACTAGCAACTACAATGAGCAGTTCTTC
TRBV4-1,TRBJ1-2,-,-,CASSQVGGASGYTF,TGCGCCAGCAGCCAAGTTGGGGGGGCGAGTGGCTACACCTTC